The 18 T cell receptor beta chains listed next were all sequenced from one sample in a study of T cells in Graves' hyperthyroidism and ophthalmopathy. RNA transcripts served as the template for amplifying TCR beta CDR3 regions. HTBI primers were used for first-round RT-PCR of the TCR CDR3. Each CDR3 protein gets one entry after TCRdb re-called the multiplex PCR reads with MiXCR. The repertoire includes 600,000 to 850,000 distinct CDR3 sequences, about 19% of them detected once, and 16% sits in the top ten. The material sequenced was blood. These TCRs come from a woman in her forties or fifties with Graves' hyperthyroidism that later progressed to Graves' ophthalmopathy.

In its sample, this clonotype was seen many times. This chain uses TRBV3-1 with TRBJ2-7; D is possibly TRBD1 (5 bases). CDR1 LGHDT and CDR2 YNNKEL come from the germline V gene (reference sequence). The CDR3 length is 14 residues. V was shortened by 5 bases and J by 6 bases, with 17 bases between the two germline ends. CDR3 nucleotides: TGTGCCAGCAGCTCCACCCCCCAGGGCGCCGAGCAGTACTTC. Translated, it gives CASSSTPQGAEQYF.

The V and J genes are TRBV20-1 and TRBJ2-2; D might be TRBD1 (6 bases). The CDR3 runs 14 residues. Germline V lookup: CDR1 DFQATT, CDR2 SNEGSKA (reference sequence). Trimming shortened V by 3 bases and J by 0 bases, and 8 bases separated the two germline ends. The CDR3 DNA is TGCAGTGCTAGTGGGACAACGAACACCGGGGAGCTGTTTTTT. It encodes CSASGTTNTGELFF.

This clonotype was detected a few times. The chain links TRBV7-2 to TRBJ2-5; 12 bases fit TRBD2. The CDR3 has 16 amino acids. Trimming took 2 bases from V and 7 from J; bases not matched to a gene: 8. The germline gives CDR1 SGHTA, CDR2 FQGNSA. The CDR3, as DNA: TGTGCCAGCAGCTTAAAACTAGCGGGGGGCCAGGGGACCCAGTACTTC. Protein: CASSLKLAGGQGTQYF.

V usage is TRBV19 and J usage is TRBJ1-5, with a possible D match to TRBD1 (5 bases). V lost 7 bases to trimming and J lost 6 bases, with 13 bases between them. The CDR3 consists of 13 residues. CDR1 LNHDA and CDR2 SQIVND come from the germline V gene (reference sequence). CDR3 nucleotides: TGTGCCAGTACGAGGAGGGACGGTCAGCCCCAGCATTTT. Residues: CASTRRDGQPQHF. The whole variable domain, filled in from reference TRBV19 and TRBJ1-5, reads DGGITQSPKYLFRKEGQNVTLSCEQNLNHDAMYWYRQDPGQGLRLIYYSQIVNDFQKGDIAEGYSVSREKKESFPLTVTSAQKNPTAFYLCASTRRDGQPQHFGDGTRLSIL.

This clonotype showed up just a few times. One end of the junction does not line up with germline, which may come from a read error. The chain is built from TRBV6-1 and TRBJ2-3, with a possible D match to TRBD2 (6 bases). From germline, CDR1 is MNHNS and CDR2 SASEGT. The CDR3 runs to 16 residues. CDR3 residues: CASSTGVTVRTDAQYF. CDR3 nucleotide sequence: TGTGCCAGCAGTACGGGGGTGACAGTACGCACAGATGCGCAGTATTTT.

In this sample, this clonotype turned up many times. The rearrangement joins TRBV12-3 or TRBV12-4 to TRBJ1-1, with D unresolved. This CDR3 is 13 amino acids long. Trimming stripped 10 bases from V and 5 bases from J, with 17 bases between. The CDR3 DNA is TGTGCCACTATCCTTAGGGATCGGACTGAAGCTTTCTTT. Its protein product is CATILRDRTEAFF.

The rearrangement links TRBV5-1 to TRBJ1-4; TRBD1 is a possible D gene (5 bases). Trimming took off 5 bases at V and 6 bases at J, with 17 bases between the two ends. Germline V CDR1 and CDR2: SGHRS, YFSETQ. The CDR3 extends over 15 amino acids. In nucleotides, the CDR3 is TGCGCCAGCAGTTCGGACGGGGGAGGAGATGAAAAACTGTTTTTT. This gives the protein CASSSDGGGDEKLFF.

There are many counts of this clonotype. As DNA, the CDR3 is TGCAGTGCTAGTCCCGGACTAGCGGGGGGCAATGAGCAGTTCTTC. Encoded protein: CSASPGLAGGNEQFF. The rearrangement uses TRBV20-1 and TRBJ2-1, with 14 bases aligning to TRBD2. The CDR3 loop spans 15 amino acids. Germline V lookup: CDR1 DFQATT, CDR2 SNEGSKA (reference sequence). Trimming took 3 bases from V and 6 from J; bases not matched to a gene: 4.

V usage is TRBV2 and J usage is TRBJ2-1, with a tentative D call TRBD2 (6 bases). The CDR3 runs 14 residues. The germline gives CDR1 SNHLY, CDR2 FYNNEI. The V end was cut by 7 bases, the J end by 7 bases, with 17 bases between. CDR3 sequence: CASIFGEARNEQFF. As DNA, the CDR3 is TGTGCCAGCATTTTTGGGGAGGCTCGGAATGAGCAGTTCTTC.

This clonotype has just a few counts. A much larger clonotype is one base distant, so this may be a read error. V and J are TRBV12-3 or TRBV12-4 and TRBJ2-7, with D possibly being TRBD1 (6 bases). The V and J ends lost 1 base and 5 bases respectively, with 9 bases between them. This CDR3 comprises 13 residues. The CDR3: CASSLGDTHEQYF. DNA for the CDR3: TGTGCCAGCAGTTTAGGGGACACCCACGAGCAGTACTTC.

The V and J genes are TRBV10-3 and TRBJ1-1; no reliable D call. Germline values: CDR1 ENHRY, CDR2 SYGVKD. Deletions cut 0 bases from V and 5 bases from J, with 10 bases between. This CDR3 region has 14 residues. CDR3 sequence: CAISESGRDTEAFF. CDR3 bases: TGTGCCATCAGTGAGTCAGGGAGGGATACTGAAGCTTTCTTT.

Comments on this clonotype: A much more abundant neighbour one base away suggests this may be a read error. The chain couples TRBV9 to TRBJ1-1; D might be TRBD1 (5 bases). The CDR3 covers 14 residues. Germline CDR1 is SGDLS and CDR2 is YYNGEE. CDR3 loop: CANSAGPYNTEAFF. The DNA for the CDR3 is TGTGCCAACAGCGCGGGACCCTATAACACTGAAGCTTTCTTT.

This clonotype came up many times. The V gene is TRBV7-9, the J gene TRBJ1-2; TRBD1 matches 9 bases. The J segment lost 6 bases and the V segment lost 5 bases, leaving 10 bases of the junction unmatched. The germline V gene encodes CDR1 SEHNR and CDR2 FQNEAQ (reference sequence). This CDR3 has 15 amino acids. The CDR3 loop is CASSPEQGAVHGYTF. Written as DNA, the CDR3 is TGTGCCAGCAGCCCGGAACAGGGGGCAGTCCATGGCTACACCTTC.

This clonotype was seen more than once but under ten times. The chain links TRBV4-1 to TRBJ2-7; 9 bases are a match to TRBD1. V trimming: 4 bases; J trimming: 1 base; junction bases outside the gene matches: 8. The CDR3 is 16 amino acids. Germline V gene data show CDR1 as MGHRA and CDR2 as YSYEKL. The CDR3 sequence: CASSLQTGTGSYEQYF. The CDR3 DNA follows: TGCGCCAGCAGCCTCCAGACCGGGACAGGGTCCTACGAGCAGTACTTC.

V gene TRBV24-1 combines with J gene TRBJ1-5; no reliable D call. Trimming removed 5 bases at V and 7 bases at J, with 14 bases between. Germline assignment: CDR1 KGHDR and CDR2 SFDVKD. This CDR3 is built from 14 residues. CDR3 in DNA: TGTGCCACCAGTGCACACCAAGACGGACAGCCCCAGCATTTT. It encodes CATSAHQDGQPQHF.

This clonotype was picked up a small number of times. V gene TRBV6-1 combines with J gene TRBJ1-1; unclear D gene. The germline V gene has CDR1 MNHNS and CDR2 SASEGT. Trimming removed 5 bases at V and 4 bases at J, with 14 bases between. The CDR3 is made up of 14 amino acids. CDR3 coding DNA: TGTGCCAGCAGTAATGGCCACGAACTCACTGAAGCTTTCTTT. Translated: CASSNGHELTEAFF.

This clonotype occurred many times. V is TRBV18 and J is TRBJ2-1; no clear D. CDR1 KGHSH and CDR2 LQKENI come from the germline V gene. Trimming shortened V by 0 bases and J by 8 bases, and 11 bases separated the two germline ends. This CDR3 is 14 amino acids long. The CDR3 here is CASSPPVLGYEQFF. In DNA form, the CDR3 reads TGTGCCAGCTCACCACCGGTCCTGGGGTATGAGCAGTTCTTC.

J is TRBJ2-2 and V is TRBV25-1; 9 nucleotides align to TRBD1. Per the germline V gene, CDR1 is MGHDK and CDR2 is SYGVNS. CDR3 length: 16 amino acids. V lost 1 base, J lost 4 bases, and 4 bases stayed unmatched. The CDR3 spells CASSEFRTGATGELFF. The CDR3 DNA is TGTGCCAGCAGTGAATTCAGGACAGGGGCCACCGGGGAGCTGTTTTTT.